This TCR beta chain was recovered during a study of blood T cell repertoires in COVID-19 (dated by TCRdb to about 2020). For the study in its entirety: Collaborator samples came from the United States, Italy and Spain and covered acute and convalescent phases of COVID-19. Where available, HLA class I and class II types were taken from metadata supplied by the sample provider and were not determined by assay-based typing. The material from the prospective study consisted of cDNA or gDNA derived from T cells, B-cell-depleted T cells, or PBMCs. Subjects who had been exposed to COVID-19, were actively infected with it, or had recovered from it provided the deeply sampled blood TCRbeta repertoires that made up the dataset. The samples were drawn from two sources: the first 160 participants of the ongoing ImmuneRACE study, and fewer than 1,500 subjects contributed by 6 global collaborators. The repertoires were released in a freely available public database meant as a resource for research on the immune response to SARS-CoV-2. Nearly every sample came with metadata listing a de-identified subject ID, COVID-19 status, age in years and sex. What the study reported, not specific to this receptor: How much clinical and demographic metadata was included differed by source and by participant, and the metadata was provided uncurated.

Whole blood was collected in K2EDTA tubes by collaborating institutions according to the institutions' own protocols. For TCRbeta analysis, collaborators shipped samples as frozen whole blood, isolated PBMCs, or DNA extracted from either of those sample types. This clone was observed a few times. The antigen it binds to is not known. The record has no base qualities; no much larger clone is one base away. The immunoSEQ Assay, a bias-controlled multiplex PCR, was used to amplify TCRbeta CDR3 regions from genomic DNA. In the source study's methods: Within the assay, amplification of reference gene primers was used to estimate how many nucleated cells each sample contained. To quantify the absolute abundance of each unique TCRbeta CDR3 rearrangement, sequence reads were collapsed and filtered. For each sample, productive Simpson clonality was calculated as the square root of Simpson's diversity index across productive rearrangements. TCRdb stores this immuneACCESS table with in-frame sequences only. Part of the clones is absent; in the studies checked, under half of the shortfall reflects unresolved V genes, and no reason is known for the rest. That table furnishes V, J and clone size, whereas the DNA furnished D and trimming. The sample yields about 80,000 clones; around 83% were counted once. The leading ten clones occupy roughly 36% of the sample.

The specimen was peripheral blood. The TCR sequence derives from an elderly man with active or convalescent COVID-19.

The CDR3: CASSETPVAYEQYF. DNA sequence: TGTGCCAGTAGTGAAACCCCGGTCGCCTACGAGCAGTACTTC. The rearrangement combines TRBV19 with TRBJ2-7; the D gene identity is not certain. According to the germline V gene (reference sequence), CDR1 reads LNHDA and CDR2 reads SQIVND. Trimming removed 5 bases from V and 2 bases from J, leaving 13 bases between the germline ends. Spanning cysteine to phenylalanine, the CDR3 consists of 14 amino acids. The read is trimmed to its CDR3 DNA, 42 bases read in frame from base 1.